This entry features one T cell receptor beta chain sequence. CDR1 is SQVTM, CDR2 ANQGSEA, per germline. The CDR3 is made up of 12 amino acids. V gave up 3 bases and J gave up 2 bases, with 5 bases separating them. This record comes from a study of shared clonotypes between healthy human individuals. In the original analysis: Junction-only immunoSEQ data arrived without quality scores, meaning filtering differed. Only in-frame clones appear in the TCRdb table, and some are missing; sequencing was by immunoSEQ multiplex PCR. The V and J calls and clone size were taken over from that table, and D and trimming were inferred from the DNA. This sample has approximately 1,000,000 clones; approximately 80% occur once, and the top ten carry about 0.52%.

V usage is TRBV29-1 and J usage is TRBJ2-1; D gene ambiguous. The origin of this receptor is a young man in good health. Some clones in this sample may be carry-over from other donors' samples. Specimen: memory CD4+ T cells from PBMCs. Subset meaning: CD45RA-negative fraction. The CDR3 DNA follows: TGCAGCGTTGATGACGCCTACAATGAGCAGTTCTTC. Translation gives CSVDDAYNEQFF.